Presented here are 23 T cell receptor beta chains from one specimen sequenced in a study of CD8 T cells in ankylosing spondylitis. Each CDR3 protein is one row after TCRdb ran MiXCR on the 5' RACE reads. The top ten clones hold approximately 20% of a sample with about 220,000 distinct CDR3 sequences, about 10% of them seen once. The sequencing input was blood, either unsorted or a sorted T cell fraction (not recorded which). The receptors were gathered from a male donor with ankylosing spondylitis or in good health (not recorded which).

This chain uses TRBV3-1 with TRBJ2-7; weak D call: TRBD2 (6 bases). CDR3 size: 18 residues. Germline values: CDR1 LGHDT, CDR2 YNNKEL (reference sequence). Trimming pared 0 bases from V and 3 bases from J, leaving 21 bases between. The CDR3 DNA reads TGTGCCAGCAGCCAAGACATGGAACGGGGAGGACCCTTCTACGAGCAGTACTTC. It encodes CASSQDMERGGPFYEQYF.

This clonotype was counted many times. This chain joins TRBV6-6 and TRBJ1-5; weak D call: TRBD1 (6 bases). The germline CDR1 and CDR2 sequences are MNHNY and SVGAGI (reference sequence). The CDR3 runs to 12 residues. Trimming left V 8 bases short and J 4 bases short, with 9 bases between. The CDR3 coding sequence is TGTGCCAGCGGACAGATGAATCAGCCCCAGCATTTT. Translating gives CASGQMNQPQHF.

This clonotype was seen ten or more times. The V and J genes are TRBV12-3 or TRBV12-4 and TRBJ1-4, with D unresolved. The germline V and J ends were trimmed by 5 bases and 10 bases, with 14 bases remaining between them. The CDR3 length is 13 residues. CDR3 sequence: CASSLRASGKLFF. Here the CDR3 DNA reads TGTGCCAGCAGTCTCCGAGCTTCGGGAAAACTGTTTTTT.

This clonotype came up many times. The V gene is TRBV11-1, the J gene TRBJ1-1; 7 bases align to TRBD1. Germline CDR1 reads SGHAT; CDR2 reads FQDESV (reference sequence). With 5 bases clipped from V and 1 base from J, the junction kept 7 bases outside the gene matches. CDR3 size: 15 residues. The CDR3 DNA is TGTGCCAGCAGCCTCCTGACAGGGTCGAACACTGAAGCTTTCTTT. The encoded protein is CASSLLTGSNTEAFF.

The chain links TRBV18 to TRBJ2-5; 7 nucleotides match TRBD2. Losses at the gene ends were 1 base for V and 4 bases for J; bases not matched to a gene: 6. The CDR3 has 15 residues. CDR1 is KGHSH, CDR2 LQKENI, per germline. The CDR3 nucleotides read TGTGCCAGCTCACCACTCTATCCGGGGGGAGAGACCCAGTACTTC. Residues: CASSPLYPGGETQYF.

This clonotype was seen ten or more times. The gene calls are TRBV12-3 or TRBV12-4 and TRBJ2-3; the D gene is possibly TRBD2 (6 bases). The CDR3 has 15 amino acids. V was clipped by 7 bases and J by 4 bases, with 18 bases between them. CDR3 protein: CASTRVEGSADTQYF. The CDR3 DNA reads as TGTGCCAGCACTCGCGTGGAGGGGTCGGCAGATACGCAGTATTTT.

This clonotype has at least ten counts. The chain combines TRBV7-2 with TRBJ1-1, with unresolved D. Trimming left V 3 bases short and J 1 base short, with 15 bases between. CDR3 length equals 16 residues. The germline V gene has CDR1 SGHTA and CDR2 FQGNSA. The chain's CDR3 is CASSFMAGGTNTEAFF. The CDR3 bases are TGTGCCAGCAGCTTCATGGCAGGCGGAACGAACACTGAAGCTTTCTTT.

This clonotype was observed at least ten times. The V call is TRBV5-6, the J call TRBJ2-7; 9 nucleotides agree with TRBD1. V lost 4 bases and J lost 3; bases outside the gene matches: 8. The germline V gene has CDR1 SGHDT and CDR2 YYEEEE. The CDR3 consists of 15 residues. The CDR3 DNA reads TGTGCCAGCAGCCCTGGGACAGGGCAAGACTACGAGCAGTACTTC. Translating it yields CASSPGTGQDYEQYF. The full variable domain, rest sourced from reference TRBV5-6 and TRBJ2-7, is DAGVTQSPTHLIKTRGQQVTLRCSPKSGHDTVSWYQQALGQGPQFIFQYYEEEERQRGNFPDRFSGHQFPNYSSELNVNALLLGDSALYLCASSPGTGQDYEQYFGPGTRLTVT.

This clonotype was counted ten times or more. V and J are TRBV6-1 and TRBJ2-6; unclear D gene. V was cut by 4 bases and J by 1 base, with 5 bases left in between. In germline, CDR1 is MNHNS, CDR2 SASEGT. CDR3 size: 14 residues. The CDR3 region is CASSGTSGANVLTF. In DNA, the CDR3 is TGTGCCAGCAGTGGTACTTCTGGGGCCAACGTCCTGACTTTC.

In this sample, this clonotype turned up many times. The chain carries TRBV20-1 and TRBJ2-5; 11 nucleotides match TRBD2. The V segment lost 1 base and the J segment 7 bases; nucleotides outside the gene matches: 8. The CDR3 spans 15 residues. CDR1 and CDR2 from the germline V gene are DFQATT and SNEGSKA (reference sequence). The CDR3 region is CSARVASGGLRTQYF. In DNA form, the CDR3 reads TGCAGTGCTAGAGTCGCTAGCGGGGGGTTGAGGACCCAGTACTTC.

This clonotype was detected ten times or more. This chain connects TRBV2 to TRBJ1-1; perhaps TRBD1 as D (5 bases). CDR3 length equals 13 residues. Per germline, CDR1 SNHLY and CDR2 FYNNEI. With 8 bases removed from V and 3 bases from J, the gap between germline ends came to 13 bases. CDR3 region: CASHHRGDTEAFF. The CDR3 nucleotides are TGTGCCAGCCACCACCGGGGGGACACTGAAGCTTTCTTT.

This clonotype came up many times. The chain links TRBV12-3 or TRBV12-4 to TRBJ1-1; D gene ambiguous. The V gene lost 8 bases and the J gene lost 1 base, with 8 bases spanning the gap. This CDR3 is 12 amino acids long. The CDR3 here is CASLDTNTEAFF. In DNA, the CDR3 is TGTGCCAGCCTGGATACGAACACTGAAGCTTTCTTT.

The chain has TRBV3-1 and TRBJ2-5, with D perhaps matching TRBD2 (6 bases). CDR1 is LGHDT and CDR2 is YNNKEL in the germline V gene (reference sequence). Trimming shortened V by 0 bases and J by 0 bases, and 8 bases separated the two germline ends. CDR3 length equals 15 residues. The CDR3 protein is CASSQELADQETQYF. The CDR3, as DNA: TGTGCCAGCAGCCAAGAGTTAGCGGACCAAGAGACCCAGTACTTC.

The chain has TRBV5-1 and TRBJ2-1; 12 nucleotides match TRBD2. Looked up from germline, CDR1 is SGHRS and CDR2 is YFSETQ. J lost 9 bases, V lost 0 bases, and 4 bases had no gene match. The CDR3 covers 15 residues. CDR3 sequence: CASSLALAGGAEQFF. The CDR3 coding sequence is TGCGCCAGCAGCTTGGCCCTAGCGGGGGGGGCTGAGCAGTTCTTC.

This clonotype was detected many times. DNA of the CDR3: TGCGCCAGCAGCTTTGAGGACAGGGGGCTTAATGAGCAGTTCTTC. This encodes CASSFEDRGLNEQFF. The rearrangement joins TRBV5-1 to TRBJ2-1; 11 bases agree with TRBD1. The CDR3 is 15 residues long. Germline V gives CDR1 SGHRS, CDR2 YFSETQ. Losses at the gene ends were 2 bases for V and 7 bases for J; bases not matched to a gene: 5.

J is TRBJ2-1 and V is TRBV15, with 11 bases identical to TRBD2. The germline gives CDR1 LNHNV, CDR2 YYDKDF (reference sequence). V lost 0 bases, J lost 6 bases, and 1 base stayed unmatched. The CDR3 runs to 15 residues. CDR3 sequence (DNA): TGTGCCACCAGCAGAGATCTAGCGGGGGGCAATGAGCAGTTCTTC. Its translation is CATSRDLAGGNEQFF.

This clonotype appeared many times. CDR3 nucleotide sequence: TGTGCCAGCAGTTTACAGGGGTCCCAATCTGGGGCCAACGTCCTGACTTTC. Its translation is CASSLQGSQSGANVLTF. V gene TRBV12-3 or TRBV12-4 combines with J gene TRBJ2-6; TRBD1 is a possible D gene (6 bases). V was shortened by 2 bases and J by 1 base, with 12 bases between the two germline ends. The CDR3 covers 17 residues.

This clonotype appeared many times. The chain employs TRBV5-1 and TRBJ2-3; a possible D gene is TRBD2 (6 bases). V gave up 0 bases and J gave up 1 base, with 9 bases separating them. The CDR3 totals 15 residues. Germline-derived CDR1 and CDR2 are SGHRS and YFSETQ. In nucleotides, the CDR3 is TGCGCCAGCAGCTTGGGATCGGGGGGCACAGATACGCAGTATTTT. This translates into CASSLGSGGTDTQYF.

Only a few counts were recorded for this clonotype. V usage is TRBV7-2 and J usage is TRBJ2-7; 12 bases map to TRBD2. The V gene end was trimmed by 2 bases and the J gene end by 3 bases; junction bases not matched to a gene: 8. The germline V gene has CDR1 SGHTA and CDR2 FQGNSA. The CDR3 extends over 17 amino acids. CDR3 sequence reads: CASSLPRTSGAGYEQYF. For the CDR3, the DNA is TGTGCCAGCAGCTTACCTAGGACTAGCGGGGCCGGCTACGAGCAGTACTTC.

This clonotype was seen repeatedly, ten times or more. The chain combines TRBV12-3 or TRBV12-4 with TRBJ2-7, with 10 bases lining up with TRBD2. The CDR3 has 15 amino acids. With 2 bases clipped from V and 5 bases from J, the junction kept 6 bases outside the gene matches. CDR3 in amino acids: CASSLWSGGAHEQYF. CDR3 DNA sequence: TGTGCCAGCAGTTTATGGAGCGGGGGGGCCCACGAGCAGTACTTC.

CDR3 sequence reads: CASSHWEQGETQYF. Written as DNA, the CDR3 is TGTGCCAGCAGCCACTGGGAGCAGGGCGAGACCCAGTACTTC. The V and J genes are TRBV11-2 and TRBJ2-5; D might be TRBD1 or TRBD2, each matching 5 bases. The germline V gene encodes CDR1 SGHAT and CDR2 FQNNGV. CDR3 length: 14 residues. The ends were cut back, 5 bases at V and 5 bases at J, with 15 bases in the middle.

This clonotype was seen many times. The chain links TRBV5-1 to TRBJ1-1, with D possibly being TRBD1 (6 bases). Germline assignment: CDR1 SGHRS and CDR2 YFSETQ. V lost 2 bases to trimming and J lost 0 bases, with 20 bases between them. CDR3 length: 18 residues. The CDR3 bases are TGCGCCAGCAGCTTAACCGGGACACCGTCTTCCATGAACACTGAAGCTTTCTTT. It encodes CASSLTGTPSSMNTEAFF.

This clonotype has ten or more counts. This chain joins TRBV5-1 and TRBJ2-3; maybe TRBD2 (7 bases). The germline V and J ends were trimmed by 2 bases and 2 bases, with 12 bases remaining between them. This CDR3 contains 15 residues. Germline values: CDR1 SGHRS, CDR2 YFSETQ. The CDR3 DNA is TGCGCCAGCAGCTTTTCGGGGGGCCCCACAGATACGCAGTATTTT. The encoded protein is CASSFSGGPTDTQYF.